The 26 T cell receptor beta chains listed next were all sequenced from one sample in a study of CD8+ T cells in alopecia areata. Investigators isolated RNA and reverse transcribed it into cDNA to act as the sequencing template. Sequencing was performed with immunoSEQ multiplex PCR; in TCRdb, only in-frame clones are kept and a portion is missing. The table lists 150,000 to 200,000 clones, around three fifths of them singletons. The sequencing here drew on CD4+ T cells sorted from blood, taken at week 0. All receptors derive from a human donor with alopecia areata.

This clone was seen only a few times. The CDR3 loop reads CSVEDRLGLVYEQYF. The CDR3 DNA is TGCAGCGTTGAAGATCGTTTAGGACTAGTCTACGAGCAGTACTTC. This chain joins TRBV29-1 and TRBJ2-7; 7 bases line up with TRBD2. The CDR3 is made up of 15 amino acids. J gave up 3 bases and V 0 bases, and 8 bases lay outside the gene matches. CDR1 and CDR2 from the germline V gene are SQVTM and ANQGSEA.

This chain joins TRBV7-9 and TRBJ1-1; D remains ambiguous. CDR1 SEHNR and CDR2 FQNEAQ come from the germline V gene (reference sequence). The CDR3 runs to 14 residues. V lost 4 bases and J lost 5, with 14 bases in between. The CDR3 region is CASSSVVSRTEAFF. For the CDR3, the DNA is TGTGCCAGCAGCTCGGTAGTTTCGAGGACTGAAGCTTTCTTT.

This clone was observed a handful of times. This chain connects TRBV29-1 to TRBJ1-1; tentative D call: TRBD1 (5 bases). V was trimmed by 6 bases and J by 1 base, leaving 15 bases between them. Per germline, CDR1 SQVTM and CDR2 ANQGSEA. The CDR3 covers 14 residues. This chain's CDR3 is CSVKTTVTNTEAFF. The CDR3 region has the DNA TGCAGCGTAAAGACGACAGTTACGAACACTGAAGCTTTCTTT.

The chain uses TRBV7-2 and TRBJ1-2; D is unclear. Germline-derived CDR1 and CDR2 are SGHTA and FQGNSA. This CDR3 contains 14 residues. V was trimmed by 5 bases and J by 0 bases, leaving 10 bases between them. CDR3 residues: CASSADGSNYGYTF. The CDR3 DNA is TGTGCCAGCAGCGCGGACGGATCTAACTATGGCTACACCTTC.

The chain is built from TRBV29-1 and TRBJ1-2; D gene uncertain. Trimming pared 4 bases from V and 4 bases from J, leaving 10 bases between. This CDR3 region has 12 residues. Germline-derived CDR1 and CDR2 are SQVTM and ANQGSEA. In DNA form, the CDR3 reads TGCAGCGTTGCTGGGCGAAGCTATGGCTACACCTTC. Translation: CSVAGRSYGYTF. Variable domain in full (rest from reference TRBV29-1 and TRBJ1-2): SAVISQKPSRDICQRGTSLTIQCQVDSQVTMMFWYRQQPGQSLTLIATANQGSEATYESGFVIDKFPISRPNLTFSTLTVSNMSPEDSSIYLCSVAGRSYGYTFGSGTRLTVV.

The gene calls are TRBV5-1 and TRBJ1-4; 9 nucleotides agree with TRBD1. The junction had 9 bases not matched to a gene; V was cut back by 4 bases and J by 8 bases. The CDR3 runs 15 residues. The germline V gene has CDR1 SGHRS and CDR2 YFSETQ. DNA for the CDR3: TGCGCCAGCAGCGTAGGACAGGGGACGAGGGAAAAACTGTTTTTT. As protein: CASSVGQGTREKLFF.

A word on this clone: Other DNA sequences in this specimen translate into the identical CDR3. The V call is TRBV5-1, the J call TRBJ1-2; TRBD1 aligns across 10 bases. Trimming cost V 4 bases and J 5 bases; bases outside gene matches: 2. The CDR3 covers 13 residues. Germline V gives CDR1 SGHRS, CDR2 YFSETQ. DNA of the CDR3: TGCGCCAGCAGCCAGGGACAGGGGTATGGCTACACCTTC. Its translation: CASSQGQGYGYTF.

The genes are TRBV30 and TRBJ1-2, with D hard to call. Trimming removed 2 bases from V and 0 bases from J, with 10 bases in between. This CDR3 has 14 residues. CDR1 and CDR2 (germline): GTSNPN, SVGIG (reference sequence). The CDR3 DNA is TGTGCCTGGAGTCTCGGACCCTCTAACTATGGCTACACCTTC. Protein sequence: CAWSLGPSNYGYTF. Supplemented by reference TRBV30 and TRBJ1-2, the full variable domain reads SQTIHQWPATLVQPVGSPLSLECTVEGTSNPNLYWYRQAAGRGLQLLFYSVGIGQISSEVPQNLSASRPQDRQFILSSKKLLLSDSGFYLCAWSLGPSNYGYTFGSGTRLTVV.

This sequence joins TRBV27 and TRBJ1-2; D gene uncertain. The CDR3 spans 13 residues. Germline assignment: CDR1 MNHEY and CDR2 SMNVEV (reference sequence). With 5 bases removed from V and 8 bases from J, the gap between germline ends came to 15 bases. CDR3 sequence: CASSPTVRRGYTF. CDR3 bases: TGTGCCAGCAGTCCGACTGTCCGCAGGGGCTACACCTTC.

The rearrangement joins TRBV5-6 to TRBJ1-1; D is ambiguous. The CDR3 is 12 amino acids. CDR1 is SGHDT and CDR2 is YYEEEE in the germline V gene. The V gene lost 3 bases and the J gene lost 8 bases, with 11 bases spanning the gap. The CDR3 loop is CASSSSSGEAFF. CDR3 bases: TGTGCCAGCAGCTCATCATCGGGCGAAGCTTTCTTT.

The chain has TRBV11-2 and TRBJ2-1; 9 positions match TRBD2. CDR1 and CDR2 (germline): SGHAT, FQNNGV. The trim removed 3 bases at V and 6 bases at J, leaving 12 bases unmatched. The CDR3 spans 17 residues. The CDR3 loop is CASSLNVASTSGNEQFF. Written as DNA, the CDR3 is TGTGCCAGCAGCTTGAATGTCGCTTCGACTAGCGGCAATGAGCAGTTCTTC.

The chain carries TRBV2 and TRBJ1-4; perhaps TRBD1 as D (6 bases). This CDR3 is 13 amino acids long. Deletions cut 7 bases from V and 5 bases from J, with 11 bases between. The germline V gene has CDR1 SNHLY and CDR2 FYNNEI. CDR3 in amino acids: CASTGTRNEKLFF. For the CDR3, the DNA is TGTGCCAGCACCGGGACAAGAAATGAAAAACTGTTTTTT. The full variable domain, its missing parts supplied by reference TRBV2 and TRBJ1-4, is EPEVTQTPSHQVTQMGQEVILRCVPISNHLYFYWYRQILGQKVEFLVSFYNNEISEKSEIFDDQFSVERPDGSNFTLKIRSTKLEDSAMYFCASTGTRNEKLFFGSGTQLSVL.

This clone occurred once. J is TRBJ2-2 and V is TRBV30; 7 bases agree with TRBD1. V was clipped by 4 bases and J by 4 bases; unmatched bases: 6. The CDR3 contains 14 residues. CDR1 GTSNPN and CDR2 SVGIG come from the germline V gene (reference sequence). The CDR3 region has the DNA TGTGCCTGGATCATAGGGGGCTCCACCGGGGAGCTGTTTTTT. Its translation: CAWIIGGSTGELFF.

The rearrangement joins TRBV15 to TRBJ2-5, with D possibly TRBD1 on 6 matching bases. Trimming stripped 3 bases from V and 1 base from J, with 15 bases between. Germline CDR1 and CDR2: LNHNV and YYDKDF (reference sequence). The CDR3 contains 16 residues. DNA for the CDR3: TGTGCCACCAGCAGTTTTGCCGGGACACCCCAAGAGACCCAGTACTTC. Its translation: CATSSFAGTPQETQYF.

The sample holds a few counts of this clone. The CDR3 loop reads CASSIGQHTGELFF. The CDR3 DNA follows: TGTGCCAGCTCAATTGGACAGCACACCGGGGAGCTGTTTTTT. The chain uses TRBV18 and TRBJ2-2; D might be TRBD1 (6 bases). The CDR3 sequence is 14 residues long. Germline V gene data show CDR1 as KGHSH and CDR2 as LQKENI. V lost 5 bases, J lost 3 bases, and 10 bases lay in between.

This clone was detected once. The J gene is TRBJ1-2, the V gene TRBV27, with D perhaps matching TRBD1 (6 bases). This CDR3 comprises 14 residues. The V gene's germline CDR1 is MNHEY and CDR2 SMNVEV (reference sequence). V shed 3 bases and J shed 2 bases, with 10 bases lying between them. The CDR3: CASSFSDRNYGYTF. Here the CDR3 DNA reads TGTGCCAGCAGTTTCAGCGACAGGAACTATGGCTACACCTTC.

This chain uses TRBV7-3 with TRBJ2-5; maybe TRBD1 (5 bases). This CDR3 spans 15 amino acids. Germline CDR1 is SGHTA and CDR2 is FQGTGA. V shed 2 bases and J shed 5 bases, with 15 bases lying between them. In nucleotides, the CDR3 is TGTGCCAGCAGCTTACTGGGGCCCCCTTCGGAGACCCAGTACTTC. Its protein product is CASSLLGPPSETQYF. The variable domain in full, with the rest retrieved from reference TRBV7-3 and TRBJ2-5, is GAGVSQTPSNKVTEKGKYVELRCDPISGHTALYWYRQSLGQGPEFLIYFQGTGAADDSGLPNDRFFAVRPEGSVSTLKIQRTERGDSAVYLCASSLLGPPSETQYFGPGTRLLVL.

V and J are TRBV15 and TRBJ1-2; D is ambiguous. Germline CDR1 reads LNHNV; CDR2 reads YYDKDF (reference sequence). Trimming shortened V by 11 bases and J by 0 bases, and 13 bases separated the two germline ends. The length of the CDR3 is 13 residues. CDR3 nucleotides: TGTGCCGTTGCACGGGATTCTAACTATGGCTACACCTTC. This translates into CAVARDSNYGYTF.

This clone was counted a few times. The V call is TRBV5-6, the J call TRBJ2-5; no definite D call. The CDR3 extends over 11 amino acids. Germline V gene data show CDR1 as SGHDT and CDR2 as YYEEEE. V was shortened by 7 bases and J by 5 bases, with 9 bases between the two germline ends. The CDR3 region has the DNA TGTGCCAGCGGCCTCAGGGAGACCCAGTACTTC. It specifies CASGLRETQYF.

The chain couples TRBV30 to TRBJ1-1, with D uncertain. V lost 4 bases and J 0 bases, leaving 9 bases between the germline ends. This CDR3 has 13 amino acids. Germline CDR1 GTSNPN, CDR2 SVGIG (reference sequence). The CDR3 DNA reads TGTGCCTGGACAGCCAATCTGAACACTGAAGCTTTCTTT. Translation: CAWTANLNTEAFF.

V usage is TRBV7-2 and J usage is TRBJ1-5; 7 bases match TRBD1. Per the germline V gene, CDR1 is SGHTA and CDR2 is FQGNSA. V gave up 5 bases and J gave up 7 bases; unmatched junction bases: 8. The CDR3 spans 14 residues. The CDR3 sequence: CASSNRQGGQPQHF. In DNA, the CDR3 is TGTGCCAGCAGCAACAGACAGGGTGGCCAGCCCCAGCATTTT.

The CDR3, as DNA: TGCAGCGTTGGGGACTCCTACTACGAGCAGTACTTC. Translation gives CSVGDSYYEQYF. The chain couples TRBV29-1 to TRBJ2-7; perhaps TRBD2 as D (6 bases). Looked up from germline, CDR1 is SQVTM and CDR2 is ANQGSEA. CDR3 length: 12 amino acids. Trimming removed 4 bases from V and 3 bases from J, with 10 bases in between.

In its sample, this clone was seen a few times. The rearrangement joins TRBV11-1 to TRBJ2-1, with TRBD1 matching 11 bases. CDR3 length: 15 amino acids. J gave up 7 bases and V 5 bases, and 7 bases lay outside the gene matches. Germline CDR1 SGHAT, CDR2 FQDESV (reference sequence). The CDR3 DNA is TGTGCCAGCAGCAGGAGCCGGGACAGGGGGAATGAGCAGTTCTTC. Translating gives CASSRSRDRGNEQFF.

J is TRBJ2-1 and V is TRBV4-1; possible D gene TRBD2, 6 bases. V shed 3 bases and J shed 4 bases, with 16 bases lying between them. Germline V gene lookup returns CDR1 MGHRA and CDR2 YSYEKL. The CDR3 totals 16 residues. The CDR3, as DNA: TGCGCCAGCAGCCACGCGGGACGGAAGAAATACAATGAGCAGTTCTTC. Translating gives CASSHAGRKKYNEQFF.

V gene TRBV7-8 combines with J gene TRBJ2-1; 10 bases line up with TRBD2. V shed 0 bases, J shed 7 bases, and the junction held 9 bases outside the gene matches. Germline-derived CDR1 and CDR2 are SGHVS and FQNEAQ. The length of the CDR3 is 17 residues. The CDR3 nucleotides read TGTGCCAGCAGCTTAGCAGGAGCAGCGGGGGGGTCGAATGAGCAGTTCTTC. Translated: CASSLAGAAGGSNEQFF.

The CDR3 loop is CASSFEGTAKNIQYF. Written as DNA, the CDR3 is TGTGCCAGCAGTTTTGAGGGAACGGCCAAAAACATTCAGTACTTC. This chain uses TRBV27 with TRBJ2-4; D possibly corresponds to TRBD2 (5 bases). CDR1 and CDR2 (germline): MNHEY, SMNVEV (reference sequence). The CDR3 is 15 residues long. Trimming took 3 bases from V and 1 from J, leaving 10 bases between them.